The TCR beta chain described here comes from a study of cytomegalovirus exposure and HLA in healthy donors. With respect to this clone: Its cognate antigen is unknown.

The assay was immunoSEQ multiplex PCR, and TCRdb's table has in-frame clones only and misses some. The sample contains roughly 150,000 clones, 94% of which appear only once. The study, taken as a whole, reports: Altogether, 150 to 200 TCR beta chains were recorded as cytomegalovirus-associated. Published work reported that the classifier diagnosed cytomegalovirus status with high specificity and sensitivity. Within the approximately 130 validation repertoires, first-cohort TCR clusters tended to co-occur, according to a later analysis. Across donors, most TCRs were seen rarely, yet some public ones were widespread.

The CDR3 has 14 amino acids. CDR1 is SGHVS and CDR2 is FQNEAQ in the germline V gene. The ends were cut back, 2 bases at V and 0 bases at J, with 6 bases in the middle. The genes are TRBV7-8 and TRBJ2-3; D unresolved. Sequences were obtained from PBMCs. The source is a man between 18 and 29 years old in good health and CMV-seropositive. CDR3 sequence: CASSLSGSTDTQYF. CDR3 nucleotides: TGTGCCAGCAGCTTATCCGGGAGCACAGATACGCAGTATTTT.